These T cell receptor beta chains were read from a single sample in a study of blood T cell repertoires in COVID-19. Repertoires were generated with immunoSEQ multiplex PCR, while TCRdb's copy carries only in-frame clones and drops some. Among more than 250,000 clones, about 87% were seen once, and the ten largest hold roughly 5.9%. Source material: peripheral blood. The receptors originated from a woman in her 50s with COVID-19, enrolled during active disease. The CDR3 runs from the conserved cysteine through the conserved F or W. Fields, in order: D gene, J gene, clone size, V gene, CDR3 protein, CDR3 DNA. The D gene is left open where the match is weak. Not all rows give a size; the values are once, few, many and, for expanded clones, a class.

NA | TRBJ2-5 | once | TRBV12-3/TRBV12-4 | CASSYTGRETQYF | TGTGCCAGCAGCTATACAGGGAGAGAGACCCAGTACTTC
NA | TRBJ1-1 | NA | TRBV7-3 | CASSLSAGMNTEAFF | TGTGCCAGCAGCTTAAGCGCAGGCATGAACACTGAAGCTTTCTTT
TRBD2 | TRBJ2-3 | NA | TRBV6-4 | CASSDPGTSGRTDTQYF | TGTGCCAGCAGTGACCCCGGGACTAGCGGGAGGACAGATACGCAGTATTTT
NA | TRBJ1-3 | few | TRBV18 | CASSPPLTNSGNTIYF | TGTGCCAGCTCACCACCGTTGACTAACTCTGGAAACACCATATATTTT
TRBD1 | TRBJ1-3 | NA | TRBV18 | CASSSLPGGSGGNTIYF | TGTGCCAGCTCATCACTCCCAGGGGGCTCTGGAGGAAACACCATATATTTT
TRBD2 | TRBJ2-7 | NA | TRBV6-5 | CASRGLAVSYEQYF | TGTGCCAGCAGAGGACTAGCGGTTTCCTACGAGCAGTACTTC
NA | TRBJ2-3 | NA | TRBV6-1 | CASSGGDGRRPDTQYF | TGTGCCAGCAGTGGGGGGGACGGAAGGCGTCCAGATACGCAGTATTTT
NA | TRBJ1-5 | NA | TRBV6-5 | CASSLGQSNNQPQHF | TGTGCCAGCTCTTTAGGACAGTCTAACAATCAGCCCCAGCATTTT
NA | TRBJ1-2 | NA | TRBV18 | CASSPNGGYGYTF | TGTGCCAGCTCACCGAACGGGGGATATGGCTACACCTTC
TRBD2 | TRBJ2-6 | NA | TRBV7-3 | CASSLIGAGGPYGANVLTF | TGTGCCAGCAGCTTAATTGGCGCGGGAGGGCCGTATGGGGCCAACGTCCTGACTTTC